The next 8 T cell receptor beta chains were all read from a single sample in a study of Ad26.COV2.S vaccination and SARS-CoV-2 variants. Data came from immunoSEQ multiplex PCR; TCRdb stores just in-frame clones and leaves some out. The data contain some 400,000 clones, approximately 89% of them seen just once; the ten biggest clones take up approximately 1.9%. Treatment defined: some 20 received Ad26.COV2.S at low or high dose, single or two shots; about 5 received placebo; per-sample allocation not given. At day 63 after the first vaccine or placebo injection, samples were drawn. This material consisted of peripheral blood, taken in a trial of Ad26.COV2.S vaccine versus placebo. The source is a person between 18 and 60 years old who received the Ad26.COV2.S COVID-19 vaccine or a placebo.

The chain uses TRBV9 and TRBJ1-2; possibly TRBD1 for D (6 bases). Germline-derived CDR1 and CDR2 are SGDLS and YYNGEE. Trimming pared 3 bases from V and 5 bases from J, leaving 8 bases between. This CDR3 spans 12 amino acids. CDR3 nucleotides: TGTGCCAGCAGCGCGACAGGTTATGGCTACACCTTC. Translation: CASSATGYGYTF.

The chain combines TRBV3-1 (or the pseudogene TRBV3-2) with TRBJ2-7; 7 nucleotides agree with TRBD1. Germline loops: CDR1 LGHDT, CDR2 YNNKEL (reference sequence). CDR3 size: 14 residues. J was trimmed by 2 bases and V by 4 bases; bases with no gene match: 5. The CDR3, as DNA: TGTGCCAGCAGCCGTCGGGACAGAGCCTACGAGCAGTACTTC. Protein: CASSRRDRAYEQYF.

The chain uses TRBV5-1 and TRBJ2-5, with D hard to call. Trimming removed 5 bases from V and 2 bases from J, with 10 bases in between. The CDR3 spans 13 residues. Germline CDR1 is SGHRS and CDR2 is YFSETQ. This chain's CDR3 is CASRSQPQETQYF. CDR3 bases: TGCGCCAGCAGGAGCCAGCCACAAGAGACCCAGTACTTC.

The chain employs TRBV4-3 and TRBJ2-2; D remains ambiguous. CDR1 LGHNA and CDR2 YSLEER come from the germline V gene. V was pared by 0 bases and J by 2 bases, with 13 bases between. CDR3 size: 17 residues. The DNA of the CDR3 is TGCGCCAGCAGCCAAGATCCCCCACAGTTCAACACCGGGGAGCTGTTTTTT. Its translation: CASSQDPPQFNTGELFF.

The rearrangement links TRBV7-6 to TRBJ2-7; D remains ambiguous. V lost 5 bases to trimming and J lost 3 bases, with 11 bases between them. Germline V gives CDR1 SGHVS, CDR2 FNYEAQ. The CDR3 consists of 13 residues. The CDR3 loop reads CASSVPLYYEQYF. The CDR3, as DNA: TGTGCCAGCAGCGTACCACTATACTACGAGCAGTACTTC.

This clone was detected only once. The chain combines TRBV11-2 with TRBJ2-5, with a tentative D call TRBD2 (5 bases). Germline CDR1 reads SGHAT; CDR2 reads FQNNGV. The CDR3 runs to 14 residues. The V end was cut by 7 bases, the J end by 5 bases, with 17 bases between. CDR3 nucleotide sequence: TGTGCCAGCACCCGAGGGTCCCTGGGGGAGACCCAGTACTTC. This sequence encodes CASTRGSLGETQYF.

The chain has TRBV5-8 and TRBJ1-5; no definite D call. With 0 bases removed from V and 4 bases from J, the gap between germline ends came to 11 bases. This CDR3 has 15 residues. Germline assignment: CDR1 SGHTS and CDR2 YDEGEE. CDR3 loop: CASSLGVIPNQPQHF. CDR3 DNA sequence: TGTGCCAGCAGCTTGGGTGTCATACCAAATCAGCCCCAGCATTTT.

The chain combines TRBV30 with TRBJ2-4, with a tentative D call TRBD2 (6 bases). Germline CDR1 and CDR2: GTSNPN and SVGIG (reference sequence). CDR3 length: 13 amino acids. V was pared by 1 base and J by 11 bases, with 15 bases between. CDR3 nucleotides: TGTGCCTGGAGTGCGCAACGGGCGGGGTTTCAGTACTTC. Translating it yields CAWSAQRAGFQYF.